This T cell receptor (beta chain) appears in the sequencing data of a study of shared clonotypes between healthy human individuals. Study-wide points: Clonotype sharing among donors was thought likely to change with sequencing depth.

For this clone: What it binds is unknown.

The material for each subset, its genomic DNA, was split evenly across several immunoSEQ plates. Unsorted PBMC replicate PCRs used 300 ng DNA, tens of thousands of T cell genomes. In the original processing: Owing to the provision of junction-only sequences devoid of quality scores by immunoSEQ, filtering differed. Sequenced by immunoSEQ multiplex PCR; TCRdb stores in-frame clones only, minus some. V and J calls and clone size are copied from that table; D and trimming were computed from the DNA. The sample includes about 510,000 clones, 60% to 85% of them seen just once. Germline lookup yields CDR1 LGHNT and CDR2 FRNRAP. The trim removed 7 bases at V and 2 bases at J, leaving 3 bases unmatched. CDR3 length: 13 amino acids.

The genes are TRBV12-5 and TRBJ2-7; TRBD2 matches 9 bases. This clonotype originated in a woman between 35 and 50 years old in good health. Some clones in this sample may be carry-over from other donors' samples. Sample: PBMCs. CDR3: CASAASGTYEQYF. CDR3 coding DNA: TGTGCTAGTGCAGCTAGCGGGACCTACGAGCAGTACTTC.